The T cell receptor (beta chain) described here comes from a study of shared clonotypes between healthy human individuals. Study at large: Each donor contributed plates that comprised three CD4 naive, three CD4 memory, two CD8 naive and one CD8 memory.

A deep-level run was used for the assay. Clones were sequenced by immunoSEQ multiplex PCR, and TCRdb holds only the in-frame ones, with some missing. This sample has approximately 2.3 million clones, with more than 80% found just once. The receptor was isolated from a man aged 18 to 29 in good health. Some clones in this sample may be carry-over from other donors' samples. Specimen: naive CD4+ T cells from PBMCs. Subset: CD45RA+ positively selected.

The CDR3 is CARSHRLPTRFQNIQYF. The CDR3 DNA is TGTGCCAGAAGCCATAGACTTCCGACTAGGTTCCAAAACATTCAGTACTTC. The chain recombines TRBV5-3 with TRBJ2-4; tentatively, D is TRBD2 (6 bases). TRBV5-3 is sorted into the ORF group, with uncertain function. The CDR3 length is 17 residues. Trimming pared 4 bases from V and 5 bases from J, leaving 22 bases between.